The rows below give T cell receptor beta chains drawn from one sample of a study of post-analysis software for immune sequencing data. TCRdb redid the calling of the PCR reads with MiXCR, one entry per CDR3 protein. In the table there are approximately 690,000 distinct CDR3 sequences, about 60% of which are singletons. The sequenced sample was blood. The source of these receptors is a girl aged 2 to 9 with multiple sclerosis. The CDR3 runs from the conserved cysteine through the conserved F or W. D genes are given only for firm matches. Clone size is not always given. Where it is, it says once, few, many or a class for expanded clones.

>.|few|TRBV29-1|TRBJ2-7
TGCAGCGTTGCGGACCCCCCTCCCCACGAGCAGTACTTC
CSVADPPPHEQYF
>TRBD2|.|TRBV20-1|TRBJ2-3
TGCAGTGCCCGTCCGACTAGCGGGAAGTCAGATACGCAGTATTTT
CSARPTSGKSDTQYF
>.|.|TRBV12-3/TRBV12-4|TRBJ2-1
TGTGCCAGCAGCCCAGACAGTCTCATCAATGAGCAGTTCTTC
CASSPDSLINEQFF
>TRBD1|.|TRBV24-1|TRBJ2-1
TGTGCCACCAGTGGTTCCGGGACAGGGTTGTATGAGCAGTTCTTC
CATSGSGTGLYEQFF
>TRBD2|.|TRBV7-9|TRBJ2-5
TGTGCCAGCAGCTTAATGAAAGCGGGGGGGCGTGAGACCCAGTACTTC
CASSLMKAGGRETQYF
>TRBD1|few|TRBV6-2/TRBV6-3|TRBJ2-1
TGTGCCAGCAGGCCGGGGACAGGCTACAATGAGCAGTTCTTC
CASRPGTGYNEQFF
>.|.|TRBV24-1|TRBJ2-1
TGTGCCACCAGTGATTTGAACTACAGTTACAATGAGCAGTTCTTC
CATSDLNYSYNEQFF
>.|.|TRBV5-6|TRBJ2-6
TGTGCCAGCAGCTTGGTGTTCCAGGGAGCGCGGGGGGCCAACGTCCTGACTTTC
CASSLVFQGARGANVLTF
>TRBD2|.|TRBV27|TRBJ2-1
TGTGCCAGCAGTTTATCGATTAGCGGGAGGCCTGGAAAGCAGTTCTTC
CASSLSISGRPGKQFF
>TRBD1|few|TRBV7-6|TRBJ1-2
TGTGCCAGCAGCCCCGGGACAGGGATCATGGGCTACACCTTC
CASSPGTGIMGYTF
>TRBD2|.|TRBV9|TRBJ2-1
TGTGCCAGCAGCATACACTGGGGGGGCAATGAGCAGTTCTTC
CASSIHWGGNEQFF
>.|.|TRBV4-1|TRBJ2-5
TGCGCCAGCAGCCAAGAAGGGGGGATAGGGATTTCGATCGGAGAGACCCAGTACTTC
CASSQEGGIGISIGETQYF
>.|.|TRBV11-2|TRBJ1-1
TGTGCCAGCAGCCTCGTGTACACTGAAGCTTTCTTT
CASSLVYTEAFF
>TRBD1|.|TRBV7-8|TRBJ2-7
TGTGCCAGCAGCTTAGATTGGGACAGGACCTACGAGCAGTACTTC
CASSLDWDRTYEQYF
>.|.|TRBV7-7|TRBJ2-1
TGTGCCAGCAGCCGGACACTATGCAATGAGCAGTTCTTC
CASSRTLCNEQFF
>TRBD2|once|TRBV7-8|TRBJ2-1
TGTGCCAGCAGCTTAGCGCTGAGCGGGAGGGCCAATGAGCAGTTCTTC
CASSLALSGRANEQFF
>TRBD1|.|TRBV6-6|TRBJ1-5
TGTGCCAGCATCGCCACAGGGGGCTCCAATCAGCCCCAGCATTTT
CASIATGGSNQPQHF
>.|.|TRBV6-1|TRBJ2-3
TGTGCCAGCAGTGTGGGGTATGATACGCAGTATTTT
CASSVGYDTQYF
>.|.|TRBV20-1|TRBJ2-1
TGCAGTGCAGAGCCGATGGCCAGCCCCGAGCAGTTCTTC
CSAEPMASPEQFF
>TRBD2|few|TRBV29-1|TRBJ2-1
TGCAGCGTGGCGGGGAGGGCGGGGAATGAGCAGTTCTTC
CSVAGRAGNEQFF
>TRBD2|.|TRBV7-9|TRBJ2-1
TGTGCCAGCAGCTTTACCAAGCGGGGGGGGACGATCTATGAGCAGTTCTTC
CASSFTKRGGTIYEQFF
>.|.|TRBV7-2|TRBJ2-5
TGTGCCAGCAGCCCCTCCCGCACGAGACAAGAGACCCAGTACTTC
CASSPSRTRQETQYF
>.|few|TRBV29-1|TRBJ1-2
TGCAGCGTTGGAATCGGGCCTAGGGGTGGCTACACCTTC
CSVGIGPRGGYTF
>.|once|TRBV20-1|TRBJ1-2
TGCAGTGCTCGGGGAAGTTATGGCTACACCTTC
CSARGSYGYTF
>.|.|TRBV29-1|TRBJ2-1
TGCAGCGTCGTACCCAGGGCTGATGAGCAGTTCTTC
CSVVPRADEQFF
>.|few|TRBV3-1|TRBJ2-1
TGTGCCAGCAGCCAAACTAGTTCCGGAGGCGATGAGCAGTTCTTC
CASSQTSSGGDEQFF
>.|.|TRBV6-5|TRBJ2-5
TGTGCCAGCAGTTACGAACGTCCCGAAGAGACCCAGTACTTC
CASSYERPEETQYF
>.|.|TRBV20-1|TRBJ1-5
TGCAGTGCTGTCGAGAAGGATCGGCCCCAGCATTTT
CSAVEKDRPQHF
>TRBD1|.|TRBV6-1|TRBJ1-2
TGTGCCAGCATCAGGACAGGGTACGACTATGGCTACACCTTC
CASIRTGYDYGYTF
>.|.|TRBV20-1|TRBJ2-5
TGCAGTGCTGAGCGAGAGACCCAGTACTTC
CSAERETQYF
>.|.|TRBV29-1|TRBJ2-2
TGCAGCGGCCTATCGGGGAGAGCCGGGGAGCTGTTTTTT
CSGLSGRAGELFF
>.|few|TRBV5-1|TRBJ2-1
TGCGCCAGCAGCTTGATGGCGTTAGCTAACAATGAGCAGTTCTTC
CASSLMALANNEQFF
>.|.|TRBV6-2/TRBV6-3|TRBJ2-3
TGTGCCAGCAGTTACGTGGCCACAGATACGCAGTATTTT
CASSYVATDTQYF
>.|.|TRBV2|TRBJ2-7
TGTGCCAGCAGTTTCCAATACGAGCAGTACTTC
CASSFQYEQYF
>.|.|TRBV7-9|TRBJ2-7
TGTGCCAGCAGCCCGCTAGCCTACGAGCAGTACTTC
CASSPLAYEQYF
>.|few|TRBV7-2|TRBJ2-5
TGTGCCAGCAGCTCACAAAGACCCCGAGGGGAGACCCAGTACTTC
CASSSQRPRGETQYF
>.|few|TRBV29-1|TRBJ2-3
TGCAGCGTTTCCCCCACAGATACGCAGTATTTT
CSVSPTDTQYF
>.|.|TRBV2|TRBJ2-1
TGTGCCAGCAGAGGACTACCCAGTGAGCAGTTCTTC
CASRGLPSEQFF
>TRBD1|.|TRBV12-3/TRBV12-4|TRBJ1-1
TGTGCCAGCAGCTCAAGGACAGGTTACACTGAAGCTTTCTTT
CASSSRTGYTEAFF
>.|.|TRBV9|TRBJ2-7
TGTGCCAGCAGCGTAGGGGTGGGTGACGAGCAGTACTTC
CASSVGVGDEQYF
>.|.|TRBV20-1|TRBJ1-2
TGCAGTGTACACAACCAACAGGGAGCTGGCTACACCTTC
CSVHNQQGAGYTF